These 20 T cell receptor beta chains were all obtained from the same sample, sequenced in a study of blood T cells in healthy people across ages. Primed by a sample-barcoded 5' primer and a J-beta primer mix, a second PCR proceeded for about 7 to 12 cycles. Via MiXCR, TCRdb re-called the 5' RACE reads, giving one row per CDR3 protein. The sample contains about 640,000 distinct CDR3 sequences, roughly 53% of which appear only once. Sequenced: blood. The receptors originated from a man in his 60s in good health.

V usage is TRBV11-2 and J usage is TRBJ2-7; perhaps TRBD1 as D (6 bases). Trimming cost V 5 bases and J 7 bases, with 21 bases left between them. This CDR3 is 15 amino acids long. In germline, CDR1 is SGHAT, CDR2 FQNNGV. CDR3 in DNA: TGTGCCAGCAGCCCAGGGGCTAGCCCTGCGTGGGAGCAGTACTTC. Translated: CASSPGASPAWEQYF.

The chain links TRBV10-3 to TRBJ1-4, with D possibly being TRBD1 (6 bases). CDR1 and CDR2 (germline): ENHRY, SYGVKD. The CDR3 is made up of 14 amino acids. V was clipped by 2 bases and J by 5 bases, with 9 bases between them. CDR3: CAISESRGNEKLFF. The DNA of the CDR3 is TGTGCCATCAGTGAGAGCAGGGGAAATGAAAAACTGTTTTTT.

The J gene is TRBJ2-7, the V gene TRBV9, with TRBD2 as a possible D gene (6 bases). Germline CDR1 is SGDLS and CDR2 is YYNGEE. The CDR3 has 16 residues. Trimming removed 0 bases from V and 5 bases from J, with 18 bases in between. Here the CDR3 DNA reads TGTGCCAGCAGCGTAGGAGGGTCTAGCGAGGCCCACGAGCAGTACTTC. This encodes CASSVGGSSEAHEQYF.

The chain employs TRBV10-3 and TRBJ2-7; D gene unclear. The CDR3 is 13 residues long. Per the germline V gene, CDR1 is ENHRY and CDR2 is SYGVKD. Trimming took off 6 bases at V and 2 bases at J, with 11 bases between the two ends. As DNA, the CDR3 is TGTGCCATCAGCCCAGCCCAGACCTACGAGCAGTACTTC. The encoded protein is CAISPAQTYEQYF.

This clonotype came up a few times. The genes are TRBV5-1 and TRBJ2-1; 9 bases are a match to TRBD2. The CDR3 runs 15 residues. Germline V lookup: CDR1 SGHRS, CDR2 YFSETQ. Losses at the gene ends were 4 bases for V and 6 bases for J; bases not matched to a gene: 8. The CDR3 coding sequence is TGCGCCAGCAGCGCATATAGCGGGGGCGGCAATGAGCAGTTCTTC. Translating gives CASSAYSGGGNEQFF.

This chain uses TRBV10-3 with TRBJ1-2, with D uncertain. The V end was cut by 0 bases, the J end by 1 base, with 9 bases between. The CDR3 runs to 15 residues. CDR1 is ENHRY and CDR2 is SYGVKD in the germline V gene. CDR3 nucleotides: TGTGCCATCAGTGAGTCAGTAAGGAATAACTATGGCTACACCTTC. As protein: CAISESVRNNYGYTF.

The chain carries TRBV27 and TRBJ1-1; D ambiguous. The CDR3 extends over 12 amino acids. Germline CDR1 reads MNHEY; CDR2 reads SMNVEV (reference sequence). V was pared by 8 bases and J by 3 bases, with 10 bases between. The CDR3 DNA is TGTGCCAGCGGAAAACAGTACACTGAAGCTTTCTTT. It encodes CASGKQYTEAFF.

This chain uses TRBV9 with TRBJ2-5, with TRBD1 matching over 8 bases. J gave up 0 bases and V 2 bases, and 9 bases lay outside the gene matches. Per the germline V gene, CDR1 is SGDLS and CDR2 is YYNGEE. This CDR3 comprises 17 residues. CDR3 sequence: CASSVFGQGRYQETQYF. For the CDR3, the DNA is TGTGCCAGCAGCGTGTTCGGACAGGGCCGTTACCAAGAGACCCAGTACTTC.

The chain joins TRBV20-1 to TRBJ2-7, with 10 bases that match TRBD1. This CDR3 is built from 14 residues. The trim removed 6 bases at V and 3 bases at J, leaving 8 bases unmatched. Germline V lookup: CDR1 DFQATT, CDR2 SNEGSKA (reference sequence). In DNA, the CDR3 is TGCAGTGCCCTGGGACAGGGGTTCGACTACGAGCAGTACTTC. Protein: CSALGQGFDYEQYF.

This chain connects TRBV28 to TRBJ2-5; 8 bases align to TRBD1. The J call is doubtful: the DNA matches TRBJ2-7 better. The CDR3 length is 14 residues. The germline CDR1 and CDR2 sequences are MDHEN and SYDVKM. CDR3 nucleotides: TGTGCCAGCACTCCGGGACAGGCTTTCTACGAGCAGTACTTC. Protein sequence: CASTPGQAFYEQYF.

This chain connects TRBV20-1 to TRBJ1-1, with D unclear. V shed 0 bases and J shed 6 bases, with 11 bases lying between them. This CDR3 region has 13 residues. From germline, CDR1 is DFQATT and CDR2 SNEGSKA (reference sequence). CDR3 DNA: TGCAGTGCTAGAGATACGGCGGGATCTGAAGCTTTCTTT. Protein product: CSARDTAGSEAFF.

The chain carries TRBV4-1 and TRBJ1-2, with unresolved D. The CDR3 runs 14 residues. Trimming cost V 3 bases and J 8 bases, with 16 bases left between them. Looked up from germline, CDR1 is MGHRA and CDR2 is YSYEKL. CDR3 amino acids: CASSQHASREGYTF. Here the CDR3 DNA reads TGCGCCAGCAGCCAGCACGCGTCGCGGGAAGGCTACACCTTC.

The chain uses TRBV4-2 and TRBJ2-7; D is uncertain. Trimming took off 0 bases at V and 4 bases at J, with 13 bases between the two ends. The germline V gene has CDR1 LGHNA and CDR2 YNFKEQ. The CDR3 is made up of 15 amino acids. The CDR3 DNA sequence: TGTGCCAGCAGCCAAGACAGTCATGTCGGGTACGAGCAGTACTTC. It encodes CASSQDSHVGYEQYF.

The chain carries TRBV2 and TRBJ1-1, with TRBD1 matching 7 bases. V shed 7 bases, J shed 5 bases, and the junction held 7 bases outside the gene matches. Germline CDR1 SNHLY, CDR2 FYNNEI. This CDR3 has 13 amino acids. CDR3 in DNA: TGTGCCAGCACCCGGACAGGAGGAACTGAAGCTTTCTTT. This codes for CASTRTGGTEAFF. Using reference TRBV2 and TRBJ1-1 for the parts outside the CDR3, the full variable domain is EPEVTQTPSHQVTQMGQEVILRCVPISNHLYFYWYRQILGQKVEFLVSFYNNEISEKSEIFDDQFSVERPDGSNFTLKIRSTKLEDSAMYFCASTRTGGTEAFFGQGTRLTVV.

The CDR3 DNA reads TGTGCCAGCAGCCCGACAGGGTCTCGGTATGGCTACACCTTC. Translation: CASSPTGSRYGYTF. The chain joins TRBV3-1 to TRBJ1-2, with 7 positions matching TRBD1. Germline CDR1 LGHDT, CDR2 YNNKEL (reference sequence). The CDR3 contains 14 residues. V lost 4 bases to trimming and J lost 5 bases; unmatched junction nucleotides: 7.

This rearrangement joins TRBV18 to TRBJ1-6, with TRBD1 matching 7 bases. The CDR3 is 13 residues long. The J segment lost 8 bases and the V segment lost 5 bases, leaving 3 bases of the junction unmatched. Germline loops: CDR1 KGHSH, CDR2 LQKENI. DNA of the CDR3: TGTGCCAGCTCAACTGACAGGGATTCACCCCTCCACTTT. Translating it yields CASSTDRDSPLHF.

The table lists this clonotype with a count of one. V gene TRBV12-3 or TRBV12-4 combines with J gene TRBJ2-1; perhaps TRBD2 as D (5 bases). The germline V and J ends were trimmed by 4 bases and 12 bases, with 13 bases remaining between them. This CDR3 is 12 amino acids long. CDR3 amino acids: CASSYSVAGQFF. In DNA form, the CDR3 reads TGTGCCAGCAGTTATAGCGTCGCCGGGCAGTTCTTC.

The chain joins TRBV20-1 to TRBJ1-2; 9 bases agree with TRBD1. The J segment lost 7 bases and the V segment lost 6 bases, leaving 9 bases of the junction unmatched. CDR1 and CDR2 from the germline V gene are DFQATT and SNEGSKA (reference sequence). The CDR3 spans 13 residues. The CDR3 DNA is TGCAGTGCCCCATCGGACAGGGGATTTGGCTACACCTTC. The encoded protein is CSAPSDRGFGYTF.

V usage is TRBV28 and J usage is TRBJ2-5; 7 positions agree with TRBD2. Germline V gives CDR1 MDHEN, CDR2 SYDVKM. Trimming at V came to 7 bases and at J to 5 bases, leaving 7 bases not matched to a gene. The CDR3 is made up of 13 amino acids. CDR3 DNA sequence: TGTGCCAGCACCGGGGGAGGGGCCGAGACCCAGTACTTC. Translated: CASTGGGAETQYF.

The CDR3 is CASSFSRTAPQETQYF. The CDR3 DNA reads TGTGCCAGCAGCTTTTCCAGGACAGCTCCTCAAGAGACCCAGTACTTC. V is TRBV7-2 and J is TRBJ2-5; weak D call: TRBD1 (6 bases). CDR1 and CDR2 (germline): SGHTA, FQGNSA. V dropped 3 bases and J dropped 2 bases, with 16 bases sitting between them. This CDR3 has 16 amino acids.